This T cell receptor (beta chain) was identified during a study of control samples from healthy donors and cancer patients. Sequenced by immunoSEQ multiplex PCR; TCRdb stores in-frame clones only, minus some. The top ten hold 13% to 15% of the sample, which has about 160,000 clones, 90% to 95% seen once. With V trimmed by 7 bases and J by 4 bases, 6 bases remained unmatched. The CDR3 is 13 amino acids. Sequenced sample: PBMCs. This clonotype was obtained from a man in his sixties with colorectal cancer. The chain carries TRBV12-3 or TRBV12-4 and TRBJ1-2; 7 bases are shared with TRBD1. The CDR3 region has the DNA TGTGCCAGCACGCTGGGACAGACCTATGGCTACACCTTC. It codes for CASTLGQTYGYTF.